This T cell receptor (beta chain) was recorded in a study of T cell repertoires in cytomegalovirus infection. Study-level points and caveats: Dominant in the ex vivo response were TCR beta clonotypes restricted by HLA-C and specific for CMV.

As concerns this clonotype: Antigen specificity is unknown.

Deletions cut 1 base from V and 4 bases from J, with 8 bases between. The CDR3 consists of 14 residues. Germline lookup yields CDR1 SGHRS and CDR2 YFSETQ. TCRdb called the reads again in MiXCR, with one record for every CDR3 protein. The table lists 600,000 to 800,000 distinct CDR3 sequences, roughly 26% of them singletons. Sequenced material: CD8+ T cells from PBMCs. The chain carries TRBV5-1 and TRBJ2-2; D assignment may be TRBD1 or TRBD2 (5 bases each). The receptor was derived from a human donor in good health (CMV status not recorded). Some clones in this sample may be carry-over from other donors' samples. This chain's CDR3 is CASSLRGPTGELFF. As DNA, the CDR3 is TGCGCCAGCAGCTTGAGGGGACCCACCGGGGAGCTGTTTTTT.